The source of this T cell receptor beta chain is a study of cytomegalovirus exposure and HLA in healthy donors. With 60 Vbeta and 13 Jbeta primers, the PCR was carried out. Sequencing was performed with immunoSEQ multiplex PCR; in TCRdb, only in-frame clones are kept and a portion is missing. This listing includes around 77,000 clones. The sample taken for sequencing was PBMCs. The TCR comes from a middle-aged man in good health and CMV-seropositive.

CDR3 amino acids: CASLQGFDTEAFF. In nucleotides, the CDR3 is TGTGCCAGTTTACAGGGGTTCGACACTGAAGCTTTCTTT. V gene TRBV2 combines with J gene TRBJ1-1, with 7 bases that match TRBD1. The CDR3 covers 13 residues. V gave up 9 bases and J gave up 3 bases; unmatched junction bases: 7. Germline V CDR1 and CDR2: SNHLY, FYNNEI.